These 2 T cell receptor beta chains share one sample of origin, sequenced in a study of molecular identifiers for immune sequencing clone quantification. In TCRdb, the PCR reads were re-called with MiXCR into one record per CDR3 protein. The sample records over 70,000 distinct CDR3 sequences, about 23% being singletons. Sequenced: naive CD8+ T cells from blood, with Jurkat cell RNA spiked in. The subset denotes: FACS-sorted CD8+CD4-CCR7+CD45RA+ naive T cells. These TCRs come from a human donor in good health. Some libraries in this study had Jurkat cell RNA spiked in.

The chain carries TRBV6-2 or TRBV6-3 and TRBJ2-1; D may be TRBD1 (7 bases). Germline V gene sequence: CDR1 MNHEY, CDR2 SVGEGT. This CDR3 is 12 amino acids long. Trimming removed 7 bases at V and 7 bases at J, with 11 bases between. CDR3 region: CASNSGGNEQFF. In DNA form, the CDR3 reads TGTGCCAGCAACTCAGGGGGGAATGAGCAGTTCTTC.

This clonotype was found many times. The CDR3 here is CASRTPPGTGELFF. CDR3 in DNA: TGTGCCAGCAGGACACCTCCCGGCACCGGGGAGCTGTTTTTT. The V and J genes are TRBV6-2 or TRBV6-3 and TRBJ2-2; D is undetermined. The CDR3 has 14 amino acids. Trimming took 6 bases from V and 4 from J, leaving 12 bases between them. Germline V gene data show CDR1 as MNHEY and CDR2 as SVGEGT.